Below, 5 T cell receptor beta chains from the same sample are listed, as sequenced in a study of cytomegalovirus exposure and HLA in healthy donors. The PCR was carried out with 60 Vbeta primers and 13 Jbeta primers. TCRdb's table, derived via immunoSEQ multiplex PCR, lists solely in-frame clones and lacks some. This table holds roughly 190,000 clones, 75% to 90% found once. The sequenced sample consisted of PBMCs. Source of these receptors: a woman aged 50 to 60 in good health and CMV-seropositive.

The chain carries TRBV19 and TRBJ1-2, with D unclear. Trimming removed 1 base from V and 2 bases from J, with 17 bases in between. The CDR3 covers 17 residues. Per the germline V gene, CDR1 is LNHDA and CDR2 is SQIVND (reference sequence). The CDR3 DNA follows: TGTGCCAGTAGTATAGCCGAACTCGGTAGAGGGAACTATGGCTACACCTTC. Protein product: CASSIAELGRGNYGYTF. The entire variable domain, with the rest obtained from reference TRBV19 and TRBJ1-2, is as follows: DGGITQSPKYLFRKEGQNVTLSCEQNLNHDAMYWYRQDPGQGLRLIYYSQIVNDFQKGDIAEGYSVSREKKESFPLTVTSAQKNPTAFYLCASSIAELGRGNYGYTFGSGTRLTVV.

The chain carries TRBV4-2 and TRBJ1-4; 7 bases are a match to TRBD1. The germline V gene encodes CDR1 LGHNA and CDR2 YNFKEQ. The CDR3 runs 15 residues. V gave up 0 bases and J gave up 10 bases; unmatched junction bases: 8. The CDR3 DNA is TGTGCCAGCAGCCAAGAGGGACAGCAAGCCGGAAAACTGTTTTTT. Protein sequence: CASSQEGQQAGKLFF.

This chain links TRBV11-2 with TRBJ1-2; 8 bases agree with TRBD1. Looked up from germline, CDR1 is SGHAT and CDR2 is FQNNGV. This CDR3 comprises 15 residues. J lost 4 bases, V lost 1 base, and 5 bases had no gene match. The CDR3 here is CASSLVQGAGYGYTF. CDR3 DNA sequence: TGTGCCAGCAGCTTAGTGCAGGGGGCCGGCTATGGCTACACCTTC.

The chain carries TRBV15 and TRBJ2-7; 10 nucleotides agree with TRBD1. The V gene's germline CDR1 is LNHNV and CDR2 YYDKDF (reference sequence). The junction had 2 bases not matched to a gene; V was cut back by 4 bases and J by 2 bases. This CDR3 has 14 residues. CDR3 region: CATSIDRGPYEQYF. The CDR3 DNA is TGTGCCACCAGCATAGACAGGGGGCCCTACGAGCAGTACTTC.

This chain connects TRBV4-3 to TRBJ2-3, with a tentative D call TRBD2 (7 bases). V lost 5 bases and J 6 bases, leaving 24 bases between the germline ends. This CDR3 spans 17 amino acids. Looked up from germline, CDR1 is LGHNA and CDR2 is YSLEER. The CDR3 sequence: CASSEGGGGGGADTQYF. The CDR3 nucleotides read TGCGCCAGCAGCGAAGGGGGGGGTGGGGGGGGAGCGGATACGCAGTATTTT.